Below, 18 T cell receptor beta chains from the same sample are listed, as sequenced in a study of pediatric ulcerative colitis. TCRdb keeps only in-frame clones here, not all; method: immunoSEQ multiplex PCR. The sample consists of around 64,000 clones, around 80% of them appearing once. Specimen: blood. Every receptor here comes from a boy aged 5 to 17 with moderate ulcerative colitis.

This clone was detected a few times. V is TRBV19 and J is TRBJ2-7, with D unclear. From germline, CDR1 is LNHDA and CDR2 SQIVND (reference sequence). The CDR3 is 13 amino acids. V lost 0 bases to trimming and J lost 2 bases, with 5 bases between them. CDR3 sequence (DNA): TGTGCCAGTAGTATAGATCATCCCTACGAGCAGTACTTC. Its translation: CASSIDHPYEQYF.

This clone was seen more than once but under ten times. The chain links TRBV6-4 to TRBJ2-3; weak D call: TRBD2 (6 bases). The CDR3 is 16 residues long. Germline CDR1 reads MRHNA; CDR2 reads SNTAGT. V was pared by 7 bases and J by 0 bases, with 17 bases between. CDR3 in DNA: TGTGCCAGCACACAAGTTGGTGGAGGGAGCACAGATACGCAGTATTTT. It yields the protein CASTQVGGGSTDTQYF.

The chain links TRBV5-6 to TRBJ1-2; the D is unclear. The CDR3 loop spans 14 amino acids. Germline loops: CDR1 SGHDT, CDR2 YYEEEE. The V end was cut by 0 bases, the J end by 7 bases, with 13 bases between. The CDR3 sequence is CASSLADGVGGYTF. The CDR3 bases are TGTGCCAGCAGCTTGGCCGATGGGGTCGGTGGCTACACCTTC.

The chain links TRBV10-1 to TRBJ2-3, with TRBD2 matching over 7 bases. The CDR3 covers 12 residues. Germline V gene lookup returns CDR1 WNHNN and CDR2 SYGVQD (reference sequence). The V gene end was trimmed by 3 bases and the J gene end by 10 bases; junction bases not matched to a gene: 4. The CDR3 DNA reads TGCGCCAGCAGTGACGAGCGGGGTGCGCAGTATTTT. Translated: CASSDERGAQYF.

This clone was seen a few times. V is TRBV5-4 and J is TRBJ1-2; no reliable D call. This CDR3 has 16 amino acids. Trimming left V 3 bases short and J 1 base short, with 16 bases between. Germline-derived CDR1 and CDR2 are SGHNT and YYREEE (reference sequence). The CDR3 coding sequence is TGTGCCAGCAGCTCCCAAGAGATAGGATTTAACTATGGCTACACCTTC. It translates to CASSSQEIGFNYGYTF. Using reference TRBV5-4 and TRBJ1-2 for the parts outside the CDR3, the full variable domain is ETGVTQSPTHLIKTRGQQVTLRCSSQSGHNTVSWYQQALGQGPQFIFQYYREEENGRGNFPPRFSGLQFPNYSSELNVNALELDDSALYLCASSSQEIGFNYGYTFGSGTRLTVV.

The chain combines TRBV6-5 with TRBJ1-1; D unclear. Trimming left V 2 bases short and J 1 base short, with 11 bases between. The length of the CDR3 is 15 residues. Germline lookup yields CDR1 MNHEY and CDR2 SVGAGI. CDR3 bases: TGTGCCAGCAGTTACGGATCTGCTGGGAACACTGAAGCTTTCTTT. Protein sequence: CASSYGSAGNTEAFF.

CDR3 nucleotides: TGTGCCAGCAGGGCACAGGGGGCAGGGGAGCTGTTTTTT. It is translated as CASRAQGAGELFF. V gene TRBV7-8 combines with J gene TRBJ2-2; 9 bases are a match to TRBD1. The V gene end was trimmed by 6 bases and the J gene end by 8 bases; junction bases not matched to a gene: 4. From germline, CDR1 is SGHVS and CDR2 FQNEAQ. This CDR3 region has 13 residues.

The V and J genes are TRBV7-9 and TRBJ2-3; D is perhaps TRBD2 (5 bases). Germline-derived CDR1 and CDR2 are SEHNR and FQNEAQ (reference sequence). The CDR3 consists of 14 residues. V shed 3 bases and J shed 4 bases, with 11 bases lying between them. The chain's CDR3 is CASSFHLGADTQYF. CDR3 nucleotides: TGTGCCAGCAGCTTCCACCTCGGGGCAGATACGCAGTATTTT.

The rearrangement uses TRBV7-2 and TRBJ1-2, with 7 bases matching TRBD1. Germline-derived CDR1 and CDR2 are SGHTA and FQGNSA. Trimming removed 4 bases from V and 8 bases from J; junction bases left unmatched: 7. The CDR3 has 13 residues. The CDR3 region is CASSSTGLDGYTF. CDR3 sequence (DNA): TGTGCCAGCAGCTCGACAGGGTTAGACGGCTACACCTTC.

This chain links TRBV30 with TRBJ2-7; D remains unclear. CDR1 GTSNPN and CDR2 SVGIG come from the germline V gene (reference sequence). V dropped 0 bases and J dropped 9 bases, with 12 bases sitting between them. The CDR3 is made up of 12 amino acids. Written as DNA, the CDR3 is TGTGCCTGGAGTGTCGTCGGGTTCGCGCAGTACTTC. Protein: CAWSVVGFAQYF.

J is TRBJ2-1 and V is TRBV7-9; D unresolved. This CDR3 is built from 15 residues. Trimming took 5 bases from V and 4 from J, leaving 15 bases between them. CDR1 is SEHNR and CDR2 is FQNEAQ in the germline V gene (reference sequence). CDR3 sequence (DNA): TGTGCCAGCAGCCCCCCGAGGTGGGGATACAATGAGCAGTTCTTC. It yields the protein CASSPPRWGYNEQFF.

This chain connects TRBV9 to TRBJ1-1; tentatively, D is TRBD1 (6 bases). Per the germline V gene, CDR1 is SGDLS and CDR2 is YYNGEE. The ends were cut back, 5 bases at V and 5 bases at J, with 13 bases in the middle. CDR3 size: 13 residues. The CDR3 region has the DNA TGTGCCAGCAGTCCGACAGGTAGGACTGAAGCTTTCTTT. Translated, it gives CASSPTGRTEAFF. The entire variable domain, with the rest obtained from reference TRBV9 and TRBJ1-1, is as follows: DSGVTQTPKHLITATGQRVTLRCSPRSGDLSVYWYQQSLDQGLQFLIQYYNGEERAKGNILERFSAQQFPDLHSELNLSSLELGDSALYFCASSPTGRTEAFFGQGTRLTVV.

CDR3 amino acids: CASSHGGHQETQYF. DNA of the CDR3: TGCGCCAGCAGCCATGGGGGGCACCAAGAGACCCAGTACTTC. The chain carries TRBV5-1 and TRBJ2-5; D assignment may be TRBD1 or TRBD2 (6 bases each). Trimming pared 4 bases from V and 0 bases from J, leaving 10 bases between. This CDR3 is built from 14 residues. Germline V gene data show CDR1 as SGHRS and CDR2 as YFSETQ.

The chain couples TRBV6-1 to TRBJ2-7, with TRBD1 matching 8 bases. The V segment lost 6 bases and the J segment 3 bases; nucleotides outside the gene matches: 7. Germline CDR1 is MNHNS and CDR2 is SASEGT. This CDR3 has 14 amino acids. The DNA of the CDR3 is TGTGCCAGCAGAGGACAGGGTTCTCGCTACGAGCAGTACTTC. It is translated as CASRGQGSRYEQYF.

The CDR3 DNA follows: TGTGCCTGGACGGGGTCCGGGGAGCTGTTTTTT. It translates to CAWTGSGELFF. The chain recombines TRBV30 with TRBJ2-2, with D possibly TRBD2 on 5 matching bases. Trimming took 4 bases from V and 6 from J, leaving 6 bases between them. The germline CDR1 and CDR2 sequences are GTSNPN and SVGIG (reference sequence). The CDR3 extends over 11 amino acids.

The rearrangement uses TRBV7-9 and TRBJ2-6, with 9 bases aligning to TRBD1. This CDR3 has 18 residues. Looked up from germline, CDR1 is SEHNR and CDR2 is FQNEAQ (reference sequence). J lost 1 base, V lost 4 bases, and 8 bases had no gene match. The CDR3 sequence: CASSWPGQGRSGANVLTF. The DNA for the CDR3 is TGTGCCAGCAGCTGGCCGGGACAGGGTCGGTCTGGGGCCAACGTCCTGACTTTC.

The chain joins TRBV4-3 to TRBJ1-3; no clear D gene. The germline V and J ends were trimmed by 3 bases and 8 bases, with 8 bases remaining between them. The CDR3 runs to 12 residues. Germline-derived CDR1 and CDR2 are LGHNA and YSLEER. CDR3 protein: CASSQSEDTIYF. CDR3 sequence (DNA): TGCGCCAGCAGCCAGTCGGAGGACACCATATATTTT.

V and J are TRBV10-1 and TRBJ1-2; D unclear. This CDR3 comprises 15 residues. V lost 6 bases and J lost 0, with 14 bases in between. Per the germline V gene, CDR1 is WNHNN and CDR2 is SYGVQD (reference sequence). This CDR3 is CASRRRGGPNYGYTF. The CDR3 DNA follows: TGCGCCAGCAGAAGGAGAGGTGGCCCTAACTATGGCTACACCTTC.